This is a list of T cell receptor beta chains from one sample in a study of spatial heterogeneity in lung cancer. One entry per CDR3 protein results from TCRdb running MiXCR on the 5' RACE reads. Altogether tens of thousands of distinct CDR3 sequences are present, roughly 5.9% being singletons, with the ten largest covering roughly 14%. The sample consisted of PBMCs, taken at surgery. These receptors were taken from a female donor with early-stage non-small cell lung cancer. The CDR3 runs from the conserved cysteine through the conserved F or W. The D gene is left open where the match is weak. For some rows the clone size is stated as once, few or many, or as a class when expanded; others skip it.

j_call clone_size d_call v_call cdr3_nt cdr3_aa
TRBJ2-7 . . TRBV28 TGTGCCAGCTATCAGAGGGGTTACAGCGAGCAGTACTTC CASYQRGYSEQYF
TRBJ2-1 many . TRBV27 TGTGCCAGCAGTCTCAGGGATAGCTCCTACAATGAGCAGTTCTTC CASSLRDSSYNEQFF
TRBJ2-2 many TRBD2 TRBV10-3 TGTGCCCTCCGAGAGGAACTAGCGAGAGGGGAGCTGTTTTTT CALREELARGELFF
TRBJ1-6 few TRBD1 TRBV28 TGTGCCGTCTGGGGACAGCCGACAGGTCAGGCACCCCTCCACTTT CAVWGQPTGQAPLHF
TRBJ2-3 . . TRBV2 TGTGCCAGCAGTGAAGAGCGCAGTGGAGGGCGCGGGGGCACAGATACGCAGTATTTT CASSEERSGGRGGTDTQYF
TRBJ1-4 many . TRBV7-9 TGTGCCAGCAGCTTAGCTCCCACCGCCACTAATGAAAAACTGTTTTTT CASSLAPTATNEKLFF
TRBJ2-3 many . TRBV24-1 TGTGCCACCAGTGACCAGAAAGGGACGAGGAGAGATACGCAGTATTTT CATSDQKGTRRDTQYF
TRBJ1-5 . . TRBV5-1 TGCGCCAGCAGCTCAGGAGGACTTACTAGCAATCAGCCCCAGCATTTT CASSSGGLTSNQPQHF
TRBJ2-1 many TRBD2 TRBV7-9 TGTGCCAGCAGCCCCGGGGGACTAGCGGGAGGCCCCTACAATGAGCAGTTCTTC CASSPGGLAGGPYNEQFF
TRBJ2-2 many . TRBV5-4 TGTGCCAGCAGCTTGAGGGGAGAGGGGGAGCTGTTTTTT CASSLRGEGELFF
TRBJ1-1 many . TRBV5-6 TGTGCCAGCAGCAGGACGGTCATGAACACTGAAGCTTTCTTT CASSRTVMNTEAFF
TRBJ2-7 . . TRBV9 TGTGCCAGCAGCGTAGACAGCGCATCGGCCGAGCAGTACTTC CASSVDSASAEQYF
TRBJ2-2 many . TRBV25-1 TGTGCCAGCAGTGAGAGGGAGAGGAACACCGGGGAGCTGTTTTTT CASSERERNTGELFF
TRBJ2-3 many TRBD2 TRBV5-1 TGCGCCAGCAGCCCGGGGGGGGGCACAGATACGCAGTATTTT CASSPGGGTDTQYF
TRBJ2-3 many TRBD1 TRBV6-5 TGTGCCAGCAGTAAACAGGGGGCCGGGACAGATACGCAGTATTTT CASSKQGAGTDTQYF
TRBJ1-5 . . TRBV18 TGTGCCAGCTCACCTGGCACTGTTTACAATCAGCCCCAGCATTTT CASSPGTVYNQPQHF
TRBJ2-4 . TRBD2 TRBV12-3/TRBV12-4 TGTGCCAGCAGTGACGCCGGGACTAGCGTTAACATTCAGTACTTC CASSDAGTSVNIQYF
TRBJ2-5 many . TRBV7-7 TGTGCTAGCAGCCCCGGCCGTGTGTGGGAGCAGACCCAGTACTTC CASSPGRVWEQTQYF
TRBJ1-2 . . TRBV19 TGTGCCAGTACCGGACTGCTTAACTATGGCTACACCTTC CASTGLLNYGYTF
TRBJ1-1 many . TRBV11-1 TGTGCCAGCAGCTTAAGGGAGACTAACACTGAAGCTTTCTTT CASSLRETNTEAFF
TRBJ2-4 few TRBD2 TRBV20-1 TGCAGTGCTAGAGTCGGACTAGCGGGAGCGGCCAAAAACATTCAGTACTTC CSARVGLAGAAKNIQYF
TRBJ1-5 . . TRBV18 TGTGCCAGCTCACCGCAAAGGGGGACCGATCAGCCCCAGCATTTT CASSPQRGTDQPQHF
TRBJ2-2 many TRBD1 TRBV7-2 TGTGCCAGCAGCCCACGGACAGGGAACACCGGGGAGCTGTTTTTT CASSPRTGNTGELFF
TRBJ2-3 many . TRBV5-1 TGCGCCAGCAGCTTCCTTAGCTCTACAGTCACAGATACGCAGTATTTT CASSFLSSTVTDTQYF
TRBJ1-2 many . TRBV7-2 TGTGCCAGCAGCTTAGCTGGACAGTATAACTATGGCTACACCTTC CASSLAGQYNYGYTF
TRBJ1-2 many . TRBV29-1 TGCAGCGTTGAAGGGGAGGGAACCTATGGCTACACCTTC CSVEGEGTYGYTF
TRBJ1-1 few . TRBV11-3 TGTGCCAGCAGCTTAGGGTTTGCGGTGGACACTGAAGCTTTCTTT CASSLGFAVDTEAFF
TRBJ1-1 medium-sized . TRBV10-3 TGTGCCATCAGGGGGGCGCCGGACACTGAAGCTTTCTTT CAIRGAPDTEAFF
TRBJ1-5 many TRBD1 TRBV20-1 TGCAGTGCGGTTTCGACAGGGGCCTGGGGTAGCAATCAGCCCCAGCATTTT CSAVSTGAWGSNQPQHF
TRBJ2-3 . . TRBV20-1 TGCAGTGCTCCGCACAGGGTCACAGATACGCAGTATTTT CSAPHRVTDTQYF
TRBJ1-2 many . TRBV28 TGTGCCAGCACCCTAAGTGGCAGAAGAGGATATGGCTACACCTTC CASTLSGRRGYGYTF
TRBJ2-5 . TRBD1 TRBV7-3 TGTGCCAGCAGCTTAGGACAGGCGGAAGGGACCCAGTACTTC CASSLGQAEGTQYF
TRBJ2-1 many TRBD2 TRBV20-1 TGCAGTGCCTCCAGGGGTGGAGCGGGAGAGTTATACAATGAGCAGTTCTTC CSASRGGAGELYNEQFF
TRBJ1-4 few . TRBV20-1 TGCAGTGCTACGAAGGGGCTCGCTAATGAAAAACTGTTTTTT CSATKGLANEKLFF
TRBJ2-1 many . TRBV11-2 TGTGCCAGCAGCTTAGATCTAGGGCGCCACGAGTTCTTC CASSLDLGRHEFF
TRBJ2-1 many . TRBV27 TGTGCCAGCAGTTTTAAGGGTGGGTACAATGAGCAGTTCTTC CASSFKGGYNEQFF
TRBJ2-7 few TRBD2 TRBV4-2 TGTGCCAGCAGTCCCCATGGAGCGGGGGCCTACGAGCAGTACTTC CASSPHGAGAYEQYF
TRBJ2-1 . . TRBV7-9 TGTGCCAGCAGCTTTTTGCCGGGGGTGACCTACAATGAGCAGTTCTTC CASSFLPGVTYNEQFF
TRBJ1-1 many . TRBV5-1 TGCGCCAGCAGCACTGGGTGGGGGAGCACTGAAGCTTTCTTT CASSTGWGSTEAFF
TRBJ1-1 many . TRBV3-1 TGTGCCAGCAGCCAAGAGCCTTCCTCCCGGGTGAACACTGAAGCTTTCTTT CASSQEPSSRVNTEAFF
TRBJ2-2 many . TRBV6-4 TGTGCCAGCAGTGATCCGACTAGGAGCACCGGGGAGCTGTTTTTT CASSDPTRSTGELFF
TRBJ2-7 many . TRBV6-2/TRBV6-3 TGTGCCAGCAGTAAACCTGTAGGCGAGCAGTACTTC CASSKPVGEQYF
TRBJ2-3 many . TRBV24-1 TGTGCCACCAGTGACAGGGCGGCCACAGATACGCAGTATTTT CATSDRAATDTQYF
TRBJ2-3 many TRBD2 TRBV19 TGTGCCAGTAGTGGAGGACTAGCGGGCCACCCTAGCACAGATACGCAGTATTTT CASSGGLAGHPSTDTQYF
TRBJ2-1 . . TRBV10-3 TGTGCCATCAGTGAGCTGCAGGAGGGTGAGCAGTTCTTC CAISELQEGEQFF